Here is one T cell receptor (beta chain) with its context. As yet, its antigen is unknown. TCRdb re-called the 5' RACE reads; one entry per CDR3 protein, DNA not given. The repertoire table contains 550,000 to 600,000 distinct CDR3 sequences. The data belong to a study of T cells expressing NK-cell markers. General study findings and limits: Whether expanded NKG2C+ T cell clones recognized HCMV stayed uncertain. For a handful of donors, these clonotypes were likewise the leading ones in the CD3+CD56-NKG2C+ fraction. Dominant NKG2C+ clonotypes were found to form roughly 1.0-7.0% of CD8+ T cells in five to seven donors.

From germline, CDR1 is MNHEY and CDR2 SMNVEV (reference sequence). This CDR3 is built from 14 residues. This TCR was sampled from a man aged 18 to 29 in good health. The sequenced sample consisted of blood T cells: a sorted CD56 or NKG2C T cell subset, CD4+ or CD8+ T cells, or bulk PBMC T cells (not recorded which). The chain recombines TRBV27 with TRBJ2-3. This chain's CDR3 is CASSLSPVGEAQYF.